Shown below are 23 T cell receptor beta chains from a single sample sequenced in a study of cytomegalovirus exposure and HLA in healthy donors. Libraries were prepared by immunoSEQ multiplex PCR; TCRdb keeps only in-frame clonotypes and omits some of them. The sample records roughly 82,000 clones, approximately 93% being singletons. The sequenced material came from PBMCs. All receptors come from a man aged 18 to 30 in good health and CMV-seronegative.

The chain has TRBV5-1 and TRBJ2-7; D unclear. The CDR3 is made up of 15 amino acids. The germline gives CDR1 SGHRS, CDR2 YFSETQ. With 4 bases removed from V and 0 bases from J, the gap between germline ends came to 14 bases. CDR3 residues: CASSRSTLHSYEQYF. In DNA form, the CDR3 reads TGCGCCAGCAGCCGCAGTACCCTGCACTCCTACGAGCAGTACTTC.

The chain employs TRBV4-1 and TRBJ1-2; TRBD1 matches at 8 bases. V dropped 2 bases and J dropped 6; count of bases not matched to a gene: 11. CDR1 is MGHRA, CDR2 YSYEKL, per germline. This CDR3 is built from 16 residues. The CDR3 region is CASSQTPPQGVDGYTF. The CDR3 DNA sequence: TGCGCCAGCAGCCAAACCCCCCCACAGGGGGTAGATGGCTACACCTTC.

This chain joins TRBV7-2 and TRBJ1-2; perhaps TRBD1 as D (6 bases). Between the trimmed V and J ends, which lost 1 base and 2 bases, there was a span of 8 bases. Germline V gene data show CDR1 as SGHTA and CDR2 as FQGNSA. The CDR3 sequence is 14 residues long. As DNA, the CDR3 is TGTGCCAGCAGCTTAGGCCAGGGGAACTATGGCTACACCTTC. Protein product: CASSLGQGNYGYTF.

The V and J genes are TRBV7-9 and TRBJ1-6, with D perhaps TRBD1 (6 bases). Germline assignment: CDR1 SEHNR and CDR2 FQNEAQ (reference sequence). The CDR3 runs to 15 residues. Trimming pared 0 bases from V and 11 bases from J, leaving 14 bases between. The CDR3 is CASSLAGTSPPPLHF. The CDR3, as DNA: TGTGCCAGCAGCTTAGCGGGGACATCCCCACCACCCCTCCACTTT. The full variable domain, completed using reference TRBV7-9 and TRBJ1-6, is DTGVSQNPRHKITKRGQNVTFRCDPISEHNRLYWYRQTLGQGPEFLTYFQNEAQLEKSRLLSDRFSAERPKGSFSTLEIQRTEQGDSAMYLCASSLAGTSPPPLHFGNGTRLTVT.

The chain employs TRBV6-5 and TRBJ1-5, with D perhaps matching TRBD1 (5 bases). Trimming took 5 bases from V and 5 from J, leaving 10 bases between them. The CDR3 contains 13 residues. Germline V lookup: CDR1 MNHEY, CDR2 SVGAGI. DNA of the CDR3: TGTGCCAGCAGTCCGGGGGGTCATCAGCCCCAGCATTTT. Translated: CASSPGGHQPQHF.

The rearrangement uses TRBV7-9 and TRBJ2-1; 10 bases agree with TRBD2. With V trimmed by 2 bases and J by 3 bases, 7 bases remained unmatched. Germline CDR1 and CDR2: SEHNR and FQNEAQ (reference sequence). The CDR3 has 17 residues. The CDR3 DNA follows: TGTGCCAGCAGCTTACTGCCTAGCGGGAGTTACTACAATGAGCAGTTCTTC. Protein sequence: CASSLLPSGSYYNEQFF.

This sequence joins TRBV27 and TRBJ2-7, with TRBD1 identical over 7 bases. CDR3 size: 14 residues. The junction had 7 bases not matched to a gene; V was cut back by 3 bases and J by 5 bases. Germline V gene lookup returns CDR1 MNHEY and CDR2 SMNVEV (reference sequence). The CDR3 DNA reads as TGTGCCAGCAGTTTGGCTGACAGGGCCCACGAGCAGTACTTC. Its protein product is CASSLADRAHEQYF.

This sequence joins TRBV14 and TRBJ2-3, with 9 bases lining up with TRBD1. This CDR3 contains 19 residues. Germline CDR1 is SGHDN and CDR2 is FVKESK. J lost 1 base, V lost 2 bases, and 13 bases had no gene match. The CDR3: CASSQTGTGLTWGTDTQYF. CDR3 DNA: TGTGCCAGCAGCCAAACCGGGACAGGGCTTACATGGGGCACAGATACGCAGTATTTT.

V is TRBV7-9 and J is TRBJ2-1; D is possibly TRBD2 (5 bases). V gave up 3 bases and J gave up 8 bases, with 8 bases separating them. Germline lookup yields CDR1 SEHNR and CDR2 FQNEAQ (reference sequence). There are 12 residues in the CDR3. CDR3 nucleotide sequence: TGTGCCAGCAGCTTTCGGGATTATGAGCAGTTCTTC. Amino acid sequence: CASSFRDYEQFF.

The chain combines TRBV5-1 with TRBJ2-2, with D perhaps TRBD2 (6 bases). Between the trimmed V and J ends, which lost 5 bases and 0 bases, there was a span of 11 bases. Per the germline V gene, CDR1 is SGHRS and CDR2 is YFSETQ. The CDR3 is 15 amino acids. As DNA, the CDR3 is TGCGCCAGCAGTCCTCGGGGGTCGAACACCGGGGAGCTGTTTTTT. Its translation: CASSPRGSNTGELFF. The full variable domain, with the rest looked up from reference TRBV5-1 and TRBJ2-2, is KAGVTQTPRYLIKTRGQQVTLSCSPISGHRSVSWYQQTPGQGLQFLFEYFSETQRNKGNFPGRFSGRQFSNSRSEMNVSTLELGDSALYLCASSPRGSNTGELFFGEGSRLTVL.

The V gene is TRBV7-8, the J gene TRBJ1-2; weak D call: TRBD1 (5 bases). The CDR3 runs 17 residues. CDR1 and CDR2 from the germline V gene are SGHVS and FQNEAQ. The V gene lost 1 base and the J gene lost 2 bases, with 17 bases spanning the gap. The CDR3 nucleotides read TGTGCCAGCAGCTTAGTGCACAGGCACACCTTGAACTATGGCTACACCTTC. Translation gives CASSLVHRHTLNYGYTF.

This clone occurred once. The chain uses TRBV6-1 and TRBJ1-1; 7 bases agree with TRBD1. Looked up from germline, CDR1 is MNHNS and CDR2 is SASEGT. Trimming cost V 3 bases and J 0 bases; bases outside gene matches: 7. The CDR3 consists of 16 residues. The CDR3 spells CASSETTGQMNTEAFF. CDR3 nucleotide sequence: TGTGCCAGCAGTGAGACGACAGGGCAAATGAACACTGAAGCTTTCTTT.

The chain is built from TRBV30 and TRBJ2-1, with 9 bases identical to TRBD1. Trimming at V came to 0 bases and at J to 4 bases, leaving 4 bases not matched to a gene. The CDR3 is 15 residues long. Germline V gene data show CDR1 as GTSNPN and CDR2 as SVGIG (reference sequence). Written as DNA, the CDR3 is TGTGCCTGGAGTGTAGGGACAGGGCTATACAATGAGCAGTTCTTC. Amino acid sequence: CAWSVGTGLYNEQFF.

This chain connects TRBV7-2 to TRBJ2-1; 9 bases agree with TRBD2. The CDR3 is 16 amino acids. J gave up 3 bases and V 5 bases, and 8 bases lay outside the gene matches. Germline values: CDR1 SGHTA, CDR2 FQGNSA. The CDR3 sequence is CASSPPGGRVYNEQFF. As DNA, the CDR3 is TGTGCCAGCAGCCCTCCTGGCGGGAGGGTCTACAATGAGCAGTTCTTC.

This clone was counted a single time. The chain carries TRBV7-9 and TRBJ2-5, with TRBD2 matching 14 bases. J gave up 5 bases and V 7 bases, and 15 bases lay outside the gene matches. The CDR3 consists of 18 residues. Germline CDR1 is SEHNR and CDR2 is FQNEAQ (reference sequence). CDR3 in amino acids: CASTPGATSGRAWETQYF. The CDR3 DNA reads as TGTGCCAGCACTCCGGGTGCGACTAGCGGGAGGGCCTGGGAGACCCAGTACTTC.

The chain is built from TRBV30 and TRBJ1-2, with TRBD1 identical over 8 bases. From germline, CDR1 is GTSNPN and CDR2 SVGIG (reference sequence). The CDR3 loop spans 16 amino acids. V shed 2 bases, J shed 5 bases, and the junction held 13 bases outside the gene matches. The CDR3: CAWSRQGATGIYGYTF. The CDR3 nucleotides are TGTGCCTGGAGTCGGCAGGGGGCGACGGGAATTTATGGCTACACCTTC.

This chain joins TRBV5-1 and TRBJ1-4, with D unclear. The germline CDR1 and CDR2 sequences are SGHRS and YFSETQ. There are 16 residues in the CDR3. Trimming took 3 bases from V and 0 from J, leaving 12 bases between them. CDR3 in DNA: TGCGCCAGCAGCTCGAGACTGACCTCAACTAATGAAAAACTGTTTTTT. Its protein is CASSSRLTSTNEKLFF.

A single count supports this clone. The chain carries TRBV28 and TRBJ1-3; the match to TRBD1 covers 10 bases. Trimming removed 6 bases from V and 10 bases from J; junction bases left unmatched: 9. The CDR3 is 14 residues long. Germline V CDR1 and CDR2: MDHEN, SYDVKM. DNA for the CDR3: TGTGCCAGCAGCACTCCGGGACAGGGGAGAACCATATATTTT. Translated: CASSTPGQGRTIYF.

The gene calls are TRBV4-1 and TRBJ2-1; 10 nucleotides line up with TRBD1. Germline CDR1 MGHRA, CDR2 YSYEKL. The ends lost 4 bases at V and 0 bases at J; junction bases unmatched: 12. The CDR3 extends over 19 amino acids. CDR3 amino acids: CASSPTGGRWFISYNEQFF. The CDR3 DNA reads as TGCGCCAGCAGCCCGACAGGGGGCCGTTGGTTCATCTCCTACAATGAGCAGTTCTTC.

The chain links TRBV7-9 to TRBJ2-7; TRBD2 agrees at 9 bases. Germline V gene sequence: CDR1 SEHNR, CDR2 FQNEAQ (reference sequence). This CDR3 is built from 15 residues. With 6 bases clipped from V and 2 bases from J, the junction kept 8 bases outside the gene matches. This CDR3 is CASRRGAGGPYEQYF. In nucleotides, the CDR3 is TGTGCCAGCAGGAGGGGAGCGGGAGGCCCCTACGAGCAGTACTTC.

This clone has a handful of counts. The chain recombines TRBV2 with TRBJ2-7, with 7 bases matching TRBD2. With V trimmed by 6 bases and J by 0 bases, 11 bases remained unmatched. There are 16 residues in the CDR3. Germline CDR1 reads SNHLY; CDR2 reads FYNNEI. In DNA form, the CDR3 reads TGTGCCAGCAGGGGAGGGTTTAGCGGAAGCTCCTACGAGCAGTACTTC. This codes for CASRGGFSGSSYEQYF.

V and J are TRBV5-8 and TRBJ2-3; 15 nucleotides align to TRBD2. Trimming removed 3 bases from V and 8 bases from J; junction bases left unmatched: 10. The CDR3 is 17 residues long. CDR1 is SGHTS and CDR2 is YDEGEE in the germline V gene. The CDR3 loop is CASSSPGLAGGTGTQYF. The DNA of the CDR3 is TGTGCCAGCAGCTCCCCGGGACTAGCGGGAGGAACCGGTACGCAGTATTTT.

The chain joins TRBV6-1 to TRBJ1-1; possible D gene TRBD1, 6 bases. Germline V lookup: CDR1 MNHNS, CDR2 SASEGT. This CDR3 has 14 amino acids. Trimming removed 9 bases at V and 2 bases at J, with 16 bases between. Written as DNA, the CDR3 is TGTGCCAGTACCCCGGGACAAGGAAACACTGAAGCTTTCTTT. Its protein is CASTPGQGNTEAFF.